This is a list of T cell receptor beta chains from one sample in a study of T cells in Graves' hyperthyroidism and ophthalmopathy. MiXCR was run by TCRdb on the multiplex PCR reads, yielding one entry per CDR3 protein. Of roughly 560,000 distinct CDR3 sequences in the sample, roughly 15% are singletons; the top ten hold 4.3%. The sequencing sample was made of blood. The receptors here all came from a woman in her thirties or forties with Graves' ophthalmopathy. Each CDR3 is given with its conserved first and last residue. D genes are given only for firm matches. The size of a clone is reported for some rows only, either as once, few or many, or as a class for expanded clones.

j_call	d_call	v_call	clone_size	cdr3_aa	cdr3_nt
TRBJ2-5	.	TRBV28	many	CASSLEELPMPQYF	TGTGCCAGCAGTTTGGAAGAACTGCCAATGCCCCAGTACTTC
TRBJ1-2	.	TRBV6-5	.	CASSYFETGGYGYTF	TGTGCCAGCAGTTATTTTGAGACAGGCGGCTATGGCTACACCTTC
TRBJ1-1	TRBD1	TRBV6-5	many	CASTGTGGTEAFF	TGTGCCAGCACCGGGACAGGTGGCACTGAAGCTTTCTTT
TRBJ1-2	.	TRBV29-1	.	CSVVGGGQSLYGYTF	TGCAGCGTTGTGGGGGGCGGACAGTCCCTCTATGGCTACACCTTC
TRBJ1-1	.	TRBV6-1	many	CASSERHGWVGAFF	TGTGCCAGCAGTGAACGACACGGCTGGGTAGGGGCTTTCTTT
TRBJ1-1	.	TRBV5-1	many	CASKGGPDTEAFF	TGCGCCAGCAAAGGCGGCCCGGACACTGAAGCTTTCTTT
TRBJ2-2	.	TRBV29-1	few	CSVEGYRGTGELFF	TGCAGCGTTGAGGGCTACCGGGGCACCGGGGAGCTGTTTTTT
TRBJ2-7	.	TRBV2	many	CASRAGAPYEQYF	TGTGCCAGCCGAGCGGGTGCTCCCTACGAGCAGTACTTC
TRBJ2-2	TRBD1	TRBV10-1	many	CANPTGGKAGELFF	TGCGCCAACCCGACAGGGGGCAAGGCCGGGGAGCTGTTTTTT
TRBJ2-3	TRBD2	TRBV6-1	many	CASSVGLAGGDTQYF	TGTGCCAGCAGTGTCGGTCTAGCGGGAGGGGATACGCAGTATTTT
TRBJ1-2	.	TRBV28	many	CASFRTADYDGYTF	TGTGCCAGCTTCCGGACAGCCGATTACGATGGCTACACCTTC
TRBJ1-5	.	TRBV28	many	CASSLPDRSQPQHF	TGTGCCAGCAGTTTACCCGACAGGAGTCAGCCCCAGCATTTT
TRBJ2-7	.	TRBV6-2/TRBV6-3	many	CASSYSQATYYEQYF	TGTGCCAGCAGTTACTCACAGGCGACCTACTACGAGCAGTACTTC
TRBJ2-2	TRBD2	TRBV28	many	CASSLLPPGLAGHTGELFF	TGTGCCAGCAGTTTATTGCCCCCGGGACTAGCGGGACATACCGGGGAGCTGTTTTTT
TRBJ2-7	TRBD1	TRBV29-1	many	CSVTLMGTGPYEQYF	TGCAGCGTTACATTAATGGGGACAGGGCCCTACGAGCAGTACTTC
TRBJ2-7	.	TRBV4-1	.	CASSPIKGASPYEQYF	TGCGCCAGCAGCCCAATAAAGGGCGCATCCCCCTACGAGCAGTACTTC
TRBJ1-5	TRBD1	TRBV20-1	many	CSAVPDRGPQPQHF	TGCAGTGCCGTACCGGACAGGGGGCCTCAGCCCCAGCATTTT
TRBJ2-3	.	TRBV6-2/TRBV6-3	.	CASSYSDTDTQYF	TGTGCCAGCAGTTACTCGGACACAGATACGCAGTATTTT
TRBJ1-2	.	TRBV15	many	CATSIRRGSDGYTF	TGTGCCACCAGCATCCGTCGGGGGAGTGATGGCTACACCTTC
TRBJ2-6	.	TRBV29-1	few	CSVAVDPVSGANVLTF	TGCAGCGTTGCTGTCGATCCGGTCTCTGGGGCCAACGTCCTGACTTTC
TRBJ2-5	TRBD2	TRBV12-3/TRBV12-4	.	CASSRSLAGRWQETQYF	TGTGCCAGCAGTCGTTCACTAGCGGGCAGGTGGCAAGAGACCCAGTACTTC
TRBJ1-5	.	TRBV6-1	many	CASNPRARNSNQPQHF	TGTGCCAGCAACCCCAGGGCGAGGAATAGCAATCAGCCCCAGCATTTT
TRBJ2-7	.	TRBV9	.	CASSGTPEAYEQYF	TGTGCCAGCAGCGGGACCCCGGAGGCCTACGAGCAGTACTTC
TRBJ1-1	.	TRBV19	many	CASSIGPSLNTEAFF	TGTGCCAGTAGTATAGGACCGAGTCTGAACACTGAAGCTTTCTTT
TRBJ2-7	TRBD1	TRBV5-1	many	CASRTDRVGPYEQYF	TGCGCCAGCAGAACCGACAGGGTTGGGCCCTACGAGCAGTACTTC
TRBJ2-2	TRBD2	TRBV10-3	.	CAASSGGNTGELFF	TGTGCCGCTAGCAGCGGGGGTAACACCGGGGAGCTGTTTTTT
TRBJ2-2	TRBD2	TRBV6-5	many	CASSYLPSGIAGELFF	TGTGCCAGCAGTTACTTGCCTAGCGGGATCGCCGGGGAGCTGTTTTTT
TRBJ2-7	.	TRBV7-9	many	CASSQGRGTYEQYF	TGTGCCAGCAGCCAGGGGAGGGGAACCTACGAGCAGTACTTC
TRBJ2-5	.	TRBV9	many	CASSVEGTPHQETQYF	TGTGCCAGCAGCGTAGAAGGGACTCCTCACCAAGAGACCCAGTACTTC
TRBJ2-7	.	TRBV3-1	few	CASSHSNSYEQYF	TGTGCCAGCAGCCACTCTAACTCCTACGAGCAGTACTTC
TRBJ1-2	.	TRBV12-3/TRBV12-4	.	CASSPPVAYGYTF	TGTGCCAGCAGTCCGCCGGTGGCCTATGGCTACACCTTC
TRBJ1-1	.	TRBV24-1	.	CATSDSGSMNTEAFF	TGTGCCACCAGTGATTCTGGCAGCATGAACACTGAAGCTTTCTTT